The next 2 T cell receptor beta chains were all read from a single sample in a study of read filtering for tumor transcriptome and immune sequencing. The library was built from about 400 ng RNA with molecular barcoded adaptors for alpha/delta and beta/gamma chains. TCRdb fed the reads into MiXCR, producing one record per CDR3 protein. The data contain some 130,000 distinct CDR3 sequences, roughly 13% of them singletons. Sequencing was done on a sample of a population of CD138-negative cells sorted from bone marrow. The receptors were sampled from a donor at least 40 years old with multiple myeloma.

In its sample, this clonotype was seen many times. The chain combines TRBV10-3 with TRBJ2-3; 8 bases fit TRBD2. Germline values: CDR1 ENHRY, CDR2 SYGVKD. This CDR3 has 14 amino acids. Trimming took 7 bases from V and 0 from J; bases not matched to a gene: 3. The CDR3, as DNA: TGTGCCATCAAAATAGCGGGGAGCACAGATACGCAGTATTTT. It specifies CAIKIAGSTDTQYF.

In this sample, this clonotype turned up many times. CDR3 DNA sequence: TGTGCCAGCAGCTCAGGGGTAGCGGACACTGAAGCTTTCTTT. Amino acid sequence: CASSSGVADTEAFF. The gene calls are TRBV12-3 or TRBV12-4 and TRBJ1-1; D might be TRBD1 (6 bases). V lost 6 bases to trimming and J lost 3 bases, with 14 bases between them. The CDR3 extends over 14 amino acids.